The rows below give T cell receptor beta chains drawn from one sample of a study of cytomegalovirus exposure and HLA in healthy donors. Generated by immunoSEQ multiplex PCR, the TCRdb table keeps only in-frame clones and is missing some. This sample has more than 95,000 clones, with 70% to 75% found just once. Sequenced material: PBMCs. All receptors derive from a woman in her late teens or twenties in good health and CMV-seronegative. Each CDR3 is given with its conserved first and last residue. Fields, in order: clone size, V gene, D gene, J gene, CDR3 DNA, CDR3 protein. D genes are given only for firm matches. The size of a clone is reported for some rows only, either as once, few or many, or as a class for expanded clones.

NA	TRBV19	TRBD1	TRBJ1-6	TGTGCCAGTAGTATACCTACGGGACAGGGGAATTCACCCCTCCACTTT	CASSIPTGQGNSPLHF
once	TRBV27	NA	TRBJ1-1	TGTGCCAGCAGTTCTATGACCCGGGAGCCTGAAGCTTTCTTT	CASSSMTREPEAFF
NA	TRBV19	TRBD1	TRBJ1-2	TGTGCCAGCGGACAGGGATGGAGCTATGGCTACACCTTC	CASGQGWSYGYTF
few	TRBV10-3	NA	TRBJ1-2	TGTGCCATCAAGCGATCCTATGGCTACACCTTC	CAIKRSYGYTF
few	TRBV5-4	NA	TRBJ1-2	TGTGCCAGCAGCTTGGGATCGGTGTTGCCGGGTACCTTC	CASSLGSVLPGTF
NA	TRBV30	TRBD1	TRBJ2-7	TGTGCCTGGAGTAAGGGACAGGCGGGTGTCGAGCAGTACTTC	CAWSKGQAGVEQYF
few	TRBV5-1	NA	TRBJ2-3	TGCGCCAGCAGCTTGGGTAGTCGGGTTCCTACTTCTACGCAGTATTTT	CASSLGSRVPTSTQYF
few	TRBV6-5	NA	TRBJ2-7	TGTGCCAGCAGTTACGAGTTTACCGCCGAGATCGAGCAGTACTTC	CASSYEFTAEIEQYF
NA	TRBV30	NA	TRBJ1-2	TGTGCCTGGAGTGTACCCGGCCAGGCCTCTAACTATGGCTACACCTTC	CAWSVPGQASNYGYTF
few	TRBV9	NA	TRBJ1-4	TGTGCCAGCAGCGTAGCCGGTACAGGCAGAGAAAAACTGTTTTTT	CASSVAGTGREKLFF
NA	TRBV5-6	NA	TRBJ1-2	TGTGCCAGCAGCCCACTGGTGGCGGATAACTATGGCTACACCTTC	CASSPLVADNYGYTF
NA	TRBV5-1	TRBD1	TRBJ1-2	TGCGCCAGCAGCCCACAGGGGGATGAGTATGGCTACACCTTC	CASSPQGDEYGYTF
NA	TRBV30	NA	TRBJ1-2	TGTGCCTCACAGGAGCGCCGGGGCTACACCTTC	CASQERRGYTF
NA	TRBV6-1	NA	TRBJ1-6	TGTGCCAGCAGTGAACAGGGTAATTCACCCCTCCACTTT	CASSEQGNSPLHF
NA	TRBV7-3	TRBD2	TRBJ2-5	TGTGCCAGCAGCTTAACGGGACTAGCGGGCAACAAAGCCCAAGAGACCCAGTACTTC	CASSLTGLAGNKAQETQYF
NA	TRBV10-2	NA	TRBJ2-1	TGCGCCAGCAGTGAGCGGCGGTCCTACAATGAGCAGTTCTTC	CASSERRSYNEQFF
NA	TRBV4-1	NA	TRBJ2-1	TGCGCCAGCAGCCAAGATCTTCGACGCCGGGGCTACAATGAGCAGTTCTTC	CASSQDLRRRGYNEQFF
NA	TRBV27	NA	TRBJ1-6	TGTGCCAGCAGTCTACTCCTTGGTCCCCTCCACTTT	CASSLLLGPLHF
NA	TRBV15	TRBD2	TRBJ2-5	TGTGCCACCAGCAAAAGACTAGCGGGGCAAGAGACCCAGTACTTC	CATSKRLAGQETQYF
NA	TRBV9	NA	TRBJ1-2	TGTGCCAGCAGCGTCGGTCCAGGGGCAAACTATGGCTACACCTTC	CASSVGPGANYGYTF
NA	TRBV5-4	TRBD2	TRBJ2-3	TGTGCCAGCAGCCTGAGAGTGGGCGGGGGGGTCACAGATACGCAGTATTTT	CASSLRVGGGVTDTQYF
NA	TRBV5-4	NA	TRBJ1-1	TGTGCCAGCAGACTCGGCGGGAGTCGACAGGACACTGAAGCTTTCTTT	CASRLGGSRQDTEAFF
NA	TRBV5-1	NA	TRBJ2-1	TGCGCCAGCAGTTTAGGGGGGGCCTCTTCCTACAATGAGCAGTTCTTC	CASSLGGASSYNEQFF
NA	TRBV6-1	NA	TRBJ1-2	TGTGCCAGCAGAGGACAGATTCGGTATGGCTACACCTTC	CASRGQIRYGYTF